This TCR beta chain is from a study of neurological immune-mediated disorders. CDR1 and CDR2 (germline): SGHVS, FQNEAQ. The V end lost 2 bases, the J end lost 11 bases, and 30 bases lay between the germline ends. The CDR3 runs to 18 residues. 5'RACE generated cDNA with 10-nucleotide random UMIs. TCRdb reanalysed the 5' RACE reads using MiXCR and keeps one entry per CDR3 protein. Of under 50,000 distinct CDR3 sequences listed, around 14% are singletons. Time point of the sample: longitudinal time-point 2. There are many counts of this clonotype. The sequence came from a male donor with HTLV-1-associated myelopathy (HAM/TSP). The sequenced material came from PBMCs. The rearrangement joins TRBV7-8 to TRBJ1-1; possibly TRBD1 for D (6 bases). The DNA of the CDR3 is TGTGCCAGCAGCTTAACGAATATAAGACGGGGCCCGGGGACACCCGCTTTCTTT. Amino acids: CASSLTNIRRGPGTPAFF. Supplemented by reference TRBV7-8 and TRBJ1-1, the full variable domain reads GAGVSQSPRYKVAKRGQDVALRCDPISGHVSLFWYQQALGQGPEFLTYFQNEAQLDKSGLPSDRFFAERPEGSVSTLKIQRTQQEDSAVYLCASSLTNIRRGPGTPAFFGQGTRLTVV.